The present TCR beta chain was sequenced within a study of Graves' ophthalmopathy and Graves' hyperthyroidism. Study at large: No progression to ophthalmopathy over 18 months defined stable hyperthyroidism.

The CDR3 has 14 amino acids. V trimming: 5 bases; J trimming: 10 bases; junction bases outside the gene matches: 7. Germline CDR1 LNHDA, CDR2 SQIVND (reference sequence). From RNA, the CDR3 regions of TCR beta chains were amplified and sequenced. The workflow started with a first-round RT-PCR run with HTBI primers and then moved on to a second-round multiplex PCR. MiXCR, run by TCRdb on the multiplex PCR reads, gives a single entry per CDR3 protein. The sample includes over a million distinct CDR3 sequences, about two fifths of them seen just once. This clonotype came up many times. What it binds is unknown. Findings and caveats of the study: Blood shared most expanded thyroid clonotypes above 0.001 frequency.

Material for sequencing was peripheral blood or thyroid tissue (not recorded which). This chain links TRBV19 with TRBJ1-4; 10 positions agree with TRBD1. The source is an adult man with Graves' hyperthyroidism. The CDR3 region is CASSETGGNVKLFF. The CDR3, as DNA: TGTGCCAGTAGTGAGACAGGGGGCAACGTAAAACTGTTTTTT. The whole variable domain, filled in from reference TRBV19 and TRBJ1-4, reads DGGITQSPKYLFRKEGQNVTLSCEQNLNHDAMYWYRQDPGQGLRLIYYSQIVNDFQKGDIAEGYSVSREKKESFPLTVTSAQKNPTAFYLCASSETGGNVKLFFGSGTQLSVL.